These T cell receptor beta chains were read from a single sample in a study of T cell responses to AZD1222 COVID-19 vaccine. Sequencing used immunoSEQ multiplex PCR; TCRdb keeps in-frame clones, though not all of them. Of 150,000 to 200,000 clones listed, around 90% were seen once; the top ten hold 1.5% to 2%. The sample consisted of peripheral blood, taken on day 0 of AZD1222 vaccination. Source of these receptors: an adult in good health. CDR3s include the opening cysteine and the closing phenylalanine or tryptophan. A D gene is named only where the DNA matches it firmly. Clone size, where shown, is once, few, many, or a class for clones that have expanded.

cdr3_length: 14
d_call: TRBD1
j_call: TRBJ1-2
v_call: TRBV5-1
clone_size: .
cdr3_nt: TGCGCCAGCAGCTGGAACCGGGACAGGGACGCCTACACCTTC
cdr3_aa: CASSWNRDRDAYTF

cdr3_length: 12
d_call: .
j_call: TRBJ1-2
v_call: TRBV7-2
clone_size: .
cdr3_nt: TGTGCCAGCAGCTTAGACACAAATGGCTACACCTTC
cdr3_aa: CASSLDTNGYTF

cdr3_length: 16
d_call: .
j_call: TRBJ2-2
v_call: TRBV25-1
clone_size: .
cdr3_nt: TGTGCCAGCAGTGAATCGGGCAGGGGTTACGCCGGGGAGCTGTTTTTT
cdr3_aa: CASSESGRGYAGELFF

cdr3_length: 16
d_call: .
j_call: TRBJ1-1
v_call: TRBV5-5
clone_size: .
cdr3_nt: TGTGCCAGCATCCCCGGGGTGGGAGTAGTGAACACTGAAGCTTTCTTT
cdr3_aa: CASIPGVGVVNTEAFF

cdr3_length: 18
d_call: TRBD1
j_call: TRBJ1-5
v_call: TRBV6-2/TRBV6-3
clone_size: .
cdr3_nt: TGTGCCAGCAGTTACTCCTCGTCTGACAGGGTTAGCAATCAGCCCCAGCATTTT
cdr3_aa: CASSYSSSDRVSNQPQHF

cdr3_length: 15
d_call: TRBD1
j_call: TRBJ2-5
v_call: TRBV5-6
clone_size: few
cdr3_nt: TGTGCCAGCATCAAATTGGGACAGTCAGAAGAGACCCAGTACTTC
cdr3_aa: CASIKLGQSEETQYF

cdr3_length: 16
d_call: .
j_call: TRBJ2-5
v_call: TRBV19
clone_size: .
cdr3_nt: TGTGCCAGTAGTAAGGATCTCCCGGTGGGCCAAGAGACCCAGTACTTC
cdr3_aa: CASSKDLPVGQETQYF

cdr3_length: 14
d_call: .
j_call: TRBJ1-1
v_call: TRBV30
clone_size: .
cdr3_nt: TGTGCCTGGACCCGTGGTACAGGGTGGAATGAAGCTTTCTTT
cdr3_aa: CAWTRGTGWNEAFF

cdr3_length: 16
d_call: .
j_call: TRBJ2-1
v_call: TRBV5-4
clone_size: .
cdr3_nt: TGTGCCAGCAGCTTCCTGGTGGCTAGCATGGGGGGTGAGCAGTTCTTC
cdr3_aa: CASSFLVASMGGEQFF

cdr3_length: 15
d_call: .
j_call: TRBJ2-1
v_call: TRBV5-6
clone_size: .
cdr3_nt: TGTGCCAGCAGCTTCAAAGGGAGCTCCTACAATGAGCAGTTCTTC
cdr3_aa: CASSFKGSSYNEQFF

cdr3_length: 15
d_call: TRBD1
j_call: TRBJ1-2
v_call: TRBV7-9
clone_size: few
cdr3_nt: TGTGCCAGCATGGAAGAAGGGGGCCGGGTCTATGGCTACACCTTC
cdr3_aa: CASMEEGGRVYGYTF

cdr3_length: 13
d_call: .
j_call: TRBJ2-3
v_call: TRBV12-3/TRBV12-4
clone_size: .
cdr3_nt: TGTGCCAGTCGAAGGGCTAGCACAGATACGCAGTATTTT
cdr3_aa: CASRRASTDTQYF

cdr3_length: 13
d_call: .
j_call: TRBJ1-1
v_call: TRBV7-9
clone_size: once
cdr3_nt: TGTGCCAGCTTTTTTTCGGAGAACACTGAAGCTTTCTTT
cdr3_aa: CASFFSENTEAFF

cdr3_length: 17
d_call: .
j_call: TRBJ1-6
v_call: TRBV27
clone_size: .
cdr3_nt: TGTGCCAGCAGTTTAGGTTCGGTAGGGCCTCAGAATTCACCCCTCCACTTT
cdr3_aa: CASSLGSVGPQNSPLHF

cdr3_length: 17
d_call: TRBD1
j_call: TRBJ1-2
v_call: TRBV24-1
clone_size: .
cdr3_nt: TGTGCCACCAGTGATCCTACCCCGGGACAGAGCTTCTATGGCTACACCTTC
cdr3_aa: CATSDPTPGQSFYGYTF

cdr3_length: 14
d_call: TRBD1
j_call: TRBJ2-7
v_call: TRBV30
clone_size: .
cdr3_nt: TGTGCCTGGAGTGTCGGTCCGATCGGGACAGAGATGGGCTTC
cdr3_aa: CAWSVGPIGTEMGF

cdr3_length: 14
d_call: .
j_call: TRBJ1-5
v_call: TRBV5-5
clone_size: .
cdr3_nt: TGTGCCAGCAGCTTGTTGGGCCTCAATCAGCCCCAGCATTTT
cdr3_aa: CASSLLGLNQPQHF

cdr3_length: 15
d_call: .
j_call: TRBJ1-2
v_call: TRBV7-8
clone_size: .
cdr3_nt: TGTGCCAGCAGACCAGACAGAGGTACCCTCTATGGCTACACCTTC
cdr3_aa: CASRPDRGTLYGYTF

cdr3_length: 14
d_call: .
j_call: TRBJ1-1
v_call: TRBV28
clone_size: .
cdr3_nt: TGTGCCAGCAGTTTATTGGGAGGGCGGGTCGAAGCTTTCTTT
cdr3_aa: CASSLLGGRVEAFF

cdr3_length: 17
d_call: TRBD2
j_call: TRBJ2-1
v_call: TRBV30
clone_size: .
cdr3_nt: TGTGCCTGGAGTGTATTACCGATAGCGGGTACACACAATGAGCAGTTCTTC
cdr3_aa: CAWSVLPIAGTHNEQFF

cdr3_length: 13
d_call: .
j_call: TRBJ1-4
v_call: TRBV2
clone_size: few
cdr3_nt: TGTGCCAGCACCGGACAAGCAGGTGAAAAACTGTTTTTT
cdr3_aa: CASTGQAGEKLFF

cdr3_length: 16
d_call: .
j_call: TRBJ1-4
v_call: TRBV6-5
clone_size: .
cdr3_nt: TGTGCCAGCAGTTATAGCTTAGGGGGGGCGGTTGAAAAACTGTTTTTT
cdr3_aa: CASSYSLGGAVEKLFF

cdr3_length: 15
d_call: .
j_call: TRBJ1-6
v_call: TRBV11-2
clone_size: .
cdr3_nt: TGTGCCAGCAGCTTAGACGGGACTAATAATTCACCCCTCCACTTT
cdr3_aa: CASSLDGTNNSPLHF

cdr3_length: 15
d_call: .
j_call: TRBJ1-5
v_call: TRBV28
clone_size: .
cdr3_nt: TGTGCCAGCAGTTCTTTGAGAAGGGGCGGGCAGCCCCAGCATTTT
cdr3_aa: CASSSLRRGGQPQHF

cdr3_length: 14
d_call: .
j_call: TRBJ1-1
v_call: TRBV7-8
clone_size: .
cdr3_nt: TGTGCCAGCAGCCGGGGACATACGAACACTGAAGCTTTCTTT
cdr3_aa: CASSRGHTNTEAFF

cdr3_length: 15
d_call: TRBD1
j_call: TRBJ1-1
v_call: TRBV19
clone_size: .
cdr3_nt: TGTGCCAGTAGTATAACCGGGACAGGGACACCAGAAGCTTTCTTT
cdr3_aa: CASSITGTGTPEAFF

cdr3_length: 15
d_call: .
j_call: TRBJ1-6
v_call: TRBV30
clone_size: .
cdr3_nt: TGTGCCTGGAGTGTGCCCGGGACCGGTAATTCACCCCTCCACTTT
cdr3_aa: CAWSVPGTGNSPLHF

cdr3_length: 15
d_call: .
j_call: TRBJ1-5
v_call: TRBV6-6
clone_size: once
cdr3_nt: TGTGCCAGCAGTTACCTGCCAGTCTCTAATCAGCCCCAGCATTTT
cdr3_aa: CASSYLPVSNQPQHF

cdr3_length: 19
d_call: TRBD1
j_call: TRBJ2-6
v_call: TRBV9
clone_size: .
cdr3_nt: TGTGCCAGCAGCGTGGCAGTGGACAGGATTAGCTCTGGGGCCAACGTCCTGACTTTC
cdr3_aa: CASSVAVDRISSGANVLTF

cdr3_length: 13
d_call: .
j_call: TRBJ1-2
v_call: TRBV28
clone_size: few
cdr3_nt: TGTGCCAGCAAGCGAGGAGTCGACTATGGCTACACCTTC
cdr3_aa: CASKRGVDYGYTF

cdr3_length: 11
d_call: .
j_call: TRBJ1-1
v_call: TRBV19
clone_size: once
cdr3_nt: TGTGCCAGTAGGGTGAGGGGGGAAGCTTTCTTT
cdr3_aa: CASRVRGEAFF

cdr3_length: 14
d_call: TRBD1
j_call: TRBJ1-2
v_call: TRBV7-2
clone_size: once
cdr3_nt: TGTGCCAGCAGCCTAGGACAGGCGTTCTATGGCTACACCTTC
cdr3_aa: CASSLGQAFYGYTF

cdr3_length: 14
d_call: TRBD1
j_call: TRBJ1-2
v_call: TRBV28
clone_size: .
cdr3_nt: TGTGCCAGCAGTTCGGACAGGCCCCTCTCTGGCTACACCTTC
cdr3_aa: CASSSDRPLSGYTF

cdr3_length: 15
d_call: .
j_call: TRBJ1-5
v_call: TRBV27
clone_size: .
cdr3_nt: TGTGCCAGCAGTAAAGGGGATACGGGCAATCAGCCCCAGCATTTT
cdr3_aa: CASSKGDTGNQPQHF